The clone carrying this T cell receptor (beta chain) showed up just a few times. The data were obtained in a study of blood T cell repertoires in COVID-19. On the study more broadly: Specimens from acute and convalescent COVID-19 originated in the United States, Italy and Spain.

This table comes from immunoSEQ multiplex PCR, and its TCRdb copy is limited to in-frame clones, with some not included. The repertoire holds around 200,000 clones, with roughly 86% as singletons. Which cohort a participant joined came from the clinical history participants gave. Germline V gene sequence: CDR1 KGHSH, CDR2 LQKENI. The CDR3 runs to 14 residues. V shed 3 bases and J 1 base; nucleotides not matched to a gene: 3. Sequenced material: PBMCs or T cells enriched from blood (not recorded which). The chain recombines TRBV18 with TRBJ2-7; 7 bases agree with TRBD2. The clonotype originates from a man aged 35-49 years with acute COVID-19. CDR3 bases: TGTGCCAGCTCACCGGGAGCGGGGTCCTACGAGCAGTACTTC. Protein: CASSPGAGSYEQYF.